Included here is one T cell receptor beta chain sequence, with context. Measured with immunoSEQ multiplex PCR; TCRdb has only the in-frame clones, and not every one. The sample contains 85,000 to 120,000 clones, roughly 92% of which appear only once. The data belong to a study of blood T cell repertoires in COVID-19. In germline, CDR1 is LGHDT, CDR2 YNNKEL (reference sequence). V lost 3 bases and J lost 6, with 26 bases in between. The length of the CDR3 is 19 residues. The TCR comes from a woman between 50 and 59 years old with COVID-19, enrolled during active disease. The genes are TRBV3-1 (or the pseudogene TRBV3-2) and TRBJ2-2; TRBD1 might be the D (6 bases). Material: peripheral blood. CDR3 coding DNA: TGTGCCAGCAGCCATTACGCAACCGGGACAAGGGCTAACGCCGGGGAGCTGTTTTTT. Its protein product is CASSHYATGTRANAGELFF.